Listed here are 29 T cell receptor beta chains from one sample, sequenced in a study of blood T cell repertoires in COVID-19. The data were produced by immunoSEQ multiplex PCR, yet TCRdb's version contains in-frame clones alone and is incomplete. The table lists about 210,000 clones, 80% to 90% of them singletons. Material: PBMCs or T cells enriched from blood (not recorded which). Receptor source: a man aged 40-50 years who had recovered from COVID-19.

This clone was observed at least ten times. The V and J genes are TRBV27 and TRBJ1-1; 7 nucleotides agree with TRBD1. V was pared by 6 bases and J by 5 bases, with 6 bases of the junction left unmatched. The CDR3 totals 13 residues. Germline V gives CDR1 MNHEY, CDR2 SMNVEV (reference sequence). CDR3 DNA sequence: TGTGCCAGCAGGAACCGGGACAGAACTGAAGCTTTCTTT. Translated: CASRNRDRTEAFF.

This clone was counted between two and nine times. The rearrangement links TRBV3-1 (or the pseudogene TRBV3-2) to TRBJ2-7; possible D gene TRBD2, 5 bases. Deletions cut 0 bases from V and 1 base from J, with 10 bases between. Germline values: CDR1 LGHDT, CDR2 YNNKEL (reference sequence). The CDR3 contains 15 residues. For the CDR3, the DNA is TGTGCCAGCAGCCAAGATGGACGGGGTTCCTACGAGCAGTACTTC. Residues: CASSQDGRGSYEQYF.

The chain employs TRBV9 and TRBJ2-2, with 13 nucleotides matching TRBD2. The V gene end was trimmed by 5 bases and the J gene end by 2 bases; junction bases not matched to a gene: 6. The V gene's germline CDR1 is SGDLS and CDR2 YYNGEE. The CDR3 runs 17 residues. The CDR3 DNA follows: TGTGCCAGCAGGGAGACTAGCGGGGGGCACAACACCGGGGAGCTGTTTTTT. As protein: CASRETSGGHNTGELFF.

The rearrangement joins TRBV9 to TRBJ1-3; possibly TRBD1 for D (5 bases). Germline V gives CDR1 SGDLS, CDR2 YYNGEE. This CDR3 region has 16 residues. V lost 4 bases to trimming and J lost 0 bases, with 14 bases between them. The CDR3 DNA reads as TGTGCCAGCAGCCCATCACCCGGGGGCTCTGGAAACACCATATATTTT. It specifies CASSPSPGGSGNTIYF.

As DNA, the CDR3 is TGTGCTAGTGGTTTTTCGAGTGGGAGACTAGCGGGGCCTAGCACAGATACGCAGTATTTT. Protein: CASGFSSGRLAGPSTDTQYF. The chain employs TRBV12-5 and TRBJ2-3, with TRBD2 matching over 11 bases. There are 20 residues in the CDR3. Germline V gene lookup returns CDR1 LGHNT and CDR2 FRNRAP. V gave up 3 bases and J gave up 0 bases; unmatched junction bases: 14.

The chain employs TRBV9 and TRBJ1-2, with D maybe TRBD1 (6 bases). In germline, CDR1 is SGDLS, CDR2 YYNGEE. V was cut by 0 bases and J by 4 bases, with 13 bases left in between. There are 15 residues in the CDR3. CDR3 nucleotides: TGTGCCAGCAGCGTAGCTCGGGACAAACTCTATGGCTACACCTTC. Translation: CASSVARDKLYGYTF.

J is TRBJ2-5 and V is TRBV6-5, with TRBD2 matching 7 bases. CDR1 MNHEY and CDR2 SVGAGI come from the germline V gene. The CDR3 sequence is 14 residues long. The V segment lost 6 bases and the J segment 2 bases; nucleotides outside the gene matches: 6. The CDR3 reads CASRRTSAQETQYF. DNA for the CDR3: TGTGCCAGCAGACGTACTAGCGCACAAGAGACCCAGTACTTC.

V gene TRBV7-9 combines with J gene TRBJ2-2; 7 nucleotides line up with TRBD1. CDR3 length: 15 amino acids. CDR1 and CDR2 (germline): SEHNR, FQNEAQ (reference sequence). J lost 4 bases, V lost 5 bases, and 7 bases had no gene match. The CDR3 DNA is TGTGCCAGCAGCCGACTGACAGGGACCACCGGGGAGCTGTTTTTT. Translation gives CASSRLTGTTGELFF.

CDR3 nucleotides: TGTGCCACCAGTGATCCCGGGACAGGGGATGAAAAACTGTTTTTT. Its translation is CATSDPGTGDEKLFF. J is TRBJ1-4 and V is TRBV24-1, with TRBD1 matching over 10 bases. The CDR3 totals 15 residues. CDR1 is KGHDR, CDR2 SFDVKD, per germline. Losses at the gene ends were 3 bases for V and 6 bases for J; bases not matched to a gene: 3.

V gene TRBV30 combines with J gene TRBJ1-1; TRBD1 might be the D (6 bases). The CDR3 is made up of 13 amino acids. With 3 bases removed from V and 5 bases from J, the gap between germline ends came to 13 bases. Germline V lookup: CDR1 GTSNPN, CDR2 SVGIG (reference sequence). The CDR3 bases are TGTGCCTGGAGGTGGGGGCAGGGGACTGAAGCTTTCTTT. It is translated as CAWRWGQGTEAFF. Full variable domain (missing parts from reference TRBV30 and TRBJ1-1): SQTIHQWPATLVQPVGSPLSLECTVEGTSNPNLYWYRQAAGRGLQLLFYSVGIGQISSEVPQNLSASRPQDRQFILSSKKLLLSDSGFYLCAWRWGQGTEAFFGQGTRLTVV.

V and J are TRBV9 and TRBJ2-6; 13 bases match TRBD2. CDR1 is SGDLS, CDR2 YYNGEE, per germline. The CDR3 consists of 19 residues. V was pared by 4 bases and J by 4 bases, with 11 bases of the junction left unmatched. CDR3 in DNA: TGTGCCAGCAGCCCCGGGACTAGCGGGGCTCCCCGGGGGGCCAACGTCCTGACTTTC. Amino acid sequence: CASSPGTSGAPRGANVLTF.

In this sample, this clone turned up once. The V call is TRBV2, the J call TRBJ1-2, with TRBD1 identical over 7 bases. Germline-derived CDR1 and CDR2 are SNHLY and FYNNEI. J gave up 2 bases and V 5 bases, and 2 bases lay outside the gene matches. The CDR3 has 13 amino acids. CDR3 protein: CASSLGQNYGYTF. The DNA for the CDR3 is TGTGCCAGCAGTCTGGGACAGAACTATGGCTACACCTTC.

Here the CDR3 DNA reads TGCGCCAGCAGCCGGGACAGGGTTTCATCGATTGGAAACACCATATATTTT. This translates into CASSRDRVSSIGNTIYF. The genes are TRBV5-1 and TRBJ1-3, with TRBD1 matching over 9 bases. Germline CDR1 is SGHRS and CDR2 is YFSETQ. V was clipped by 4 bases and J by 3 bases; unmatched bases: 11. This CDR3 region has 17 residues.

The V call is TRBV3-1 (or the pseudogene TRBV3-2), the J call TRBJ1-2, with D possibly matching TRBD1 (6 bases). The CDR3 is 15 residues long. With 1 base removed from V and 5 bases from J, the gap between germline ends came to 14 bases. Germline CDR1 reads LGHDT; CDR2 reads YNNKEL (reference sequence). CDR3 nucleotide sequence: TGTGCCAGCAGCCAAGGGGCAGGGGCACGATATGGCTACACCTTC. The encoded protein is CASSQGAGARYGYTF.

This clone was observed once. This chain connects TRBV5-6 to TRBJ2-3; possibly TRBD2 for D (5 bases). Germline-derived CDR1 and CDR2 are SGHDT and YYEEEE. CDR3 length: 13 amino acids. V gave up 1 base and J gave up 4 bases, with 7 bases separating them. The chain's CDR3 is CASSLSGSDTQYF. The CDR3 DNA sequence: TGTGCCAGCAGCTTGAGCGGCTCAGATACGCAGTATTTT.

The count of this clone is one. The V call is TRBV18, the J call TRBJ1-1; TRBD1 matches 11 bases. There are 16 residues in the CDR3. Looked up from germline, CDR1 is KGHSH and CDR2 is LQKENI. V trimming: 1 base; J trimming: 2 bases; junction bases outside the gene matches: 3. CDR3 region: CASSPLGQGVNTEAFF. The DNA for the CDR3 is TGTGCCAGCTCACCACTGGGACAGGGGGTAAACACTGAAGCTTTCTTT.

The chain carries TRBV5-1 and TRBJ1-2; 9 positions agree with TRBD1. V was pared by 0 bases and J by 6 bases, with 3 bases of the junction left unmatched. The CDR3 spans 14 residues. Germline CDR1 reads SGHRS; CDR2 reads YFSETQ. For the CDR3, the DNA is TGCGCCAGCAGCTTGGCCGACAGGGGGGATGGCTACACCTTC. Residues: CASSLADRGDGYTF.

V is TRBV27 and J is TRBJ2-2; no firm D call. Looked up from germline, CDR1 is MNHEY and CDR2 is SMNVEV (reference sequence). CDR3 length: 11 amino acids. With 4 bases removed from V and 5 bases from J, the gap between germline ends came to 2 bases. CDR3 sequence (DNA): TGTGCCAGCAGTTCTACCGGGGAGCTGTTTTTT. Protein product: CASSSTGELFF.

The chain has TRBV5-4 and TRBJ2-3; tentatively, D is TRBD2 (6 bases). With 0 bases removed from V and 3 bases from J, the gap between germline ends came to 11 bases. Germline CDR1 and CDR2: SGHNT and YYREEE (reference sequence). CDR3 length: 15 amino acids. The CDR3 region has the DNA TGTGCCAGCAGCTTGGAAGCGGGTGCGACAGATACGCAGTATTTT. This encodes CASSLEAGATDTQYF.

This clone was counted between two and nine times. The chain combines TRBV30 with TRBJ1-1; D gene unclear. V lost 8 bases to trimming and J lost 6 bases, with 16 bases between them. This CDR3 comprises 12 residues. Per the germline V gene, CDR1 is GTSNPN and CDR2 is SVGIG (reference sequence). CDR3 residues: CALSKERAEAFF. CDR3 DNA sequence: TGTGCCCTGTCAAAGGAGAGGGCTGAAGCTTTCTTT.

On this clone itself: The same CDR3 arises from other DNA sequences in this sample as well. V gene TRBV7-3 combines with J gene TRBJ2-5; 8 positions agree with TRBD2. Trimming cost V 2 bases and J 5 bases; bases outside gene matches: 7. CDR1 is SGHTA and CDR2 is FQGTGA in the germline V gene. This CDR3 is built from 15 residues. The CDR3 DNA is TGTGCCAGCAGCTTAGGGGCGCGGGGGGCTGAGACCCAGTACTTC. Protein: CASSLGARGAETQYF. Full variable domain (outside the CDR3, taken from reference TRBV7-3 and TRBJ2-5): GAGVSQTPSNKVTEKGKYVELRCDPISGHTALYWYRQSLGQGPEFLIYFQGTGAADDSGLPNDRFFAVRPEGSVSTLKIQRTERGDSAVYLCASSLGARGAETQYFGPGTRLLVL.

This clone was counted only a few times. The gene calls are TRBV2 and TRBJ2-1, with 7 bases that match TRBD2. In germline, CDR1 is SNHLY, CDR2 FYNNEI. Unmatched junction bases numbered 5, after V lost 6 bases and J lost 6 bases. The CDR3 is made up of 13 amino acids. CDR3 DNA sequence: TGTGCCAGCAGGCGGGAGTCCCGCAATGAGCAGTTCTTC. Translating gives CASRRESRNEQFF. The full variable domain, its missing parts supplied by reference TRBV2 and TRBJ2-1, is EPEVTQTPSHQVTQMGQEVILRCVPISNHLYFYWYRQILGQKVEFLVSFYNNEISEKSEIFDDQFSVERPDGSNFTLKIRSTKLEDSAMYFCASRRESRNEQFFGPGTRLTVL.

V is TRBV27 and J is TRBJ1-1; possible D gene TRBD1, 5 bases. CDR3 length equals 14 residues. Trimming took 2 bases from V and 1 from J, leaving 8 bases between them. Germline CDR1 MNHEY, CDR2 SMNVEV (reference sequence). The CDR3 nucleotides are TGTGCCAGCAGTTTACGTCAGGGGAACACTGAAGCTTTCTTT. This sequence encodes CASSLRQGNTEAFF.

This chain joins TRBV3-1 (or the pseudogene TRBV3-2) and TRBJ1-1, with D possibly TRBD1 on 6 matching bases. V lost 4 bases, J lost 5 bases, and 8 bases lay in between. CDR1 and CDR2 (germline): LGHDT, YNNKEL (reference sequence). This CDR3 has 12 residues. CDR3 amino acids: CASSPGVTEAFF. In DNA form, the CDR3 reads TGTGCCAGCAGCCCAGGGGTTACTGAAGCTTTCTTT.

The chain employs TRBV5-1 and TRBJ1-2; 8 bases fit TRBD1. Trimming at V came to 6 bases and at J to 6 bases, leaving 16 bases not matched to a gene. Germline V gene lookup returns CDR1 SGHRS and CDR2 YFSETQ. This CDR3 has 16 amino acids. Written as DNA, the CDR3 is TGCGCCAGCACCGAGGAAGGGCAGGGGGCTTTTGATGGCTACACCTTC. Protein: CASTEEGQGAFDGYTF. Looking up the rest from reference TRBV5-1 and TRBJ1-2 gives the full variable domain: KAGVTQTPRYLIKTRGQQVTLSCSPISGHRSVSWYQQTPGQGLQFLFEYFSETQRNKGNFPGRFSGRQFSNSRSEMNVSTLELGDSALYLCASTEEGQGAFDGYTFGSGTRLTVV.

The chain uses TRBV4-1 and TRBJ2-1; D perhaps matches TRBD2 (7 bases). The CDR3 covers 14 residues. Germline V gene lookup returns CDR1 MGHRA and CDR2 YSYEKL. Trimming shortened V by 5 bases and J by 6 bases, and 14 bases separated the two germline ends. The CDR3 loop is CASSGGAFGNEQFF. CDR3 nucleotide sequence: TGCGCCAGCAGCGGGGGGGCCTTTGGCAATGAGCAGTTCTTC.

This chain joins TRBV7-8 and TRBJ2-2; 7 positions agree with TRBD2. Germline V gene data show CDR1 as SGHVS and CDR2 as FQNEAQ. Trimming cost V 6 bases and J 2 bases; bases outside gene matches: 9. CDR3 size: 16 residues. CDR3 sequence: CASRRFLAGNTGELFF. For the CDR3, the DNA is TGTGCCAGCAGACGGTTCTTAGCGGGTAACACCGGGGAGCTGTTTTTT.

This clone was counted a few times. The V call is TRBV6-5, the J call TRBJ2-1; the match to TRBD2 covers 7 bases. This CDR3 spans 14 amino acids. The germline gives CDR1 MNHEY, CDR2 SVGAGI. Unmatched junction bases numbered 7, after V lost 8 bases and J lost 3 bases. The CDR3 coding sequence is TGTGCCAGCCCCGCGGAGCGGGGCTACAATGAGCAGTTCTTC. Amino acid sequence: CASPAERGYNEQFF.

V usage is TRBV9 and J usage is TRBJ1-1; 8 nucleotides line up with TRBD1. The CDR3 is made up of 15 amino acids. Germline V gives CDR1 SGDLS, CDR2 YYNGEE. V shed 3 bases, J shed 10 bases, and the junction held 14 bases outside the gene matches. The DNA of the CDR3 is TGTGCCAGCAGCGCCCGGACAGGGTCCACCCCTGGAGCTTTCTTT. This encodes CASSARTGSTPGAFF. The variable domain in full, completed from reference TRBV9 and TRBJ1-1, reads DSGVTQTPKHLITATGQRVTLRCSPRSGDLSVYWYQQSLDQGLQFLIQYYNGEERAKGNILERFSAQQFPDLHSELNLSSLELGDSALYFCASSARTGSTPGAFFGQGTRLTVV.